This TCR beta chain was captured in a study of cytomegalovirus exposure and HLA in healthy donors (dated by TCRdb to the late 2010s). For the study in its entirety: The 666 repertoires of the first cohort and the 95 to 150 validation repertoires were produced on the same platform, according to a later analysis. High-throughput TCR immunosequencing, statistical association of individual TCRs with disease status, and machine learning were combined to predict cytomegalovirus infection status. The study was designed to test whether signatures of past pathogen exposure could be identified by cataloging public T cell receptors. In addition to the first cohort of around 670 subjects, a separate validation cohort of 120 different subjects was used. The research as a whole found: The classifier was reported to diagnose cytomegalovirus status with high specificity and sensitivity in both the original cohort and the validation cohort. It was suggested by the authors that the approach could potentially be generalized to other disease states and immunological phenotypes. Subsequent analysis determined that TCRs grouped into clusters in the first cohort also showed a tendency toward co-occurrence across the 90 to 150 validation repertoires, and 90% to 95% of cluster scores exceeded 0. A later analysis had no HLA typing for the validation cohort, so co-occurrence there was scored across all 110 or so repertoires. While some public TCRs were present in many individuals, most TCR sequences turned up only very rarely across donors. The study listed 164 TCR beta chains as associated with cytomegalovirus. In vitro tests confirmed that a few of the cytomegalovirus-associated TCR beta chains recognize cytomegalovirus antigens.

The germline V gene specifies MGHRA as CDR1 and YSYEKL as CDR2. The CDR3 covers 17 residues, taking in both the cysteine and the phenylalanine. Only the CDR3 DNA is retained, 51 bases long and in frame from the first base. The junction shows trimming of 0 bases on V and 2 bases on J, plus 17 bases between the germline ends. Regarding this clone: What antigen it recognizes has not been identified. Base-call qualities are not available, and no considerably larger clone is one nucleotide away.

The donors were included in the validation cohort of over a hundred subjects, a group kept apart from the roughly 730-subject first cohort. The library was generated by the immunoSEQ multiplex PCR assay. Regarding the original processing steps: A statistical classification framework was built to diagnose cytomegalovirus status from the catalog of TCR beta chain sequences. TCRdb provides this immuneACCESS table in a form limited to in-frame rearrangements. Some clones are lacking; in checked studies, under half of them reflect an unresolved V gene, and why the rest are absent is not known. From that table come the V and J calls and clone size; the DNA was used to work out D and trimming. Recorded for this sample are over 90,000 clones; approximately 94% of them occurred a single time. Of the sample, around 0.85% falls within the top ten clones.

The chain joins TRBV4-1 to TRBJ2-7; a weak D assignment points to TRBD2 (5 bases agree). The source material was PBMCs. This TCR was sampled from a woman aged 18 to 35 in good health and CMV-seronegative. Here is the DNA: TGCGCCAGCAGCCAAGATCTGTCGGCGCCCGGGACCTACGAGCAGTACTTC. Translated, it reads CASSQDLSAPGTYEQYF.